Described below is a single T cell receptor beta chain sequence and its context. Its antigen is not identified. This sample stems from a study of cytomegalovirus exposure and HLA in healthy donors. Study results and caveats: Researchers catalogued about 160 TCR beta chains as cytomegalovirus-associated. TCR beta V- and J-gene trimming was later associated with a missense DCLRE1C variant. Rarity held for most TCR sequences, but there were some public TCRs that occurred in many donors.

13 Jbeta primers and 60 Vbeta primers were used for the PCR. Libraries were prepared by immunoSEQ multiplex PCR; TCRdb keeps only in-frame clonotypes and omits some of them. Of 100,000 to 150,000 clones detected, roughly 72% appear once; the ten largest clones hold 3% to 5%. Everyone who donated was a healthy bone marrow donor. Sequencing input: PBMCs. This clonotype was sampled from a man aged 40-50 years in good health and CMV-seropositive.

The CDR3 sequence: CASGLGYGTEAFF. CDR3 coding DNA: TGTGCTAGTGGTTTGGGGTACGGCACTGAAGCTTTCTTT. The rearrangement joins TRBV12-5 to TRBJ1-1, with unresolved D. Germline CDR1 reads LGHNT; CDR2 reads FRNRAP. Between the trimmed V and J ends, which lost 1 base and 4 bases, there was a span of 7 bases. The CDR3 has 13 amino acids.